These 11 T cell receptor beta chains share one sample of origin, sequenced in a study of OX40 agonist ivuxolimab in advanced cancers. Libraries were prepared by immunoSEQ multiplex PCR; TCRdb keeps only in-frame clonotypes and omits some of them. Altogether 7,500 to 9,500 clones are present, about three quarters being singletons, with the ten largest covering roughly a quarter. The sample here was CD4+ or CD8+ T cells sorted from blood, taken in a trial of the OX40 agonist ivuxolimab. Every receptor here comes from an adult with an advanced solid tumor such as melanoma, head and neck, liver or kidney cancer.

This clone occurred a few times. This chain joins TRBV4-3 and TRBJ2-3, with a weak D call TRBD1 (6 bases). The CDR3 spans 16 residues. The V and J ends lost 1 base and 6 bases respectively, with 17 bases between them. The V gene's germline CDR1 is LGHNA and CDR2 YSLEER. CDR3 bases: TGCGCCAGCAGCCAAGGTATTGGACAGTCGTGGGATACGCAGTATTTT. Its translation is CASSQGIGQSWDTQYF.

The chain couples TRBV30 to TRBJ2-1; TRBD2 matches 11 bases. The ends lost 3 bases at V and 7 bases at J; junction bases unmatched: 5. Germline V gives CDR1 GTSNPN, CDR2 SVGIG (reference sequence). The CDR3 is 14 amino acids. Here the CDR3 reads CAWSQGLAVNEQFF. The CDR3 coding sequence is TGTGCCTGGAGCCAGGGACTAGCGGTTAATGAGCAGTTCTTC. Filled out from reference TRBV30 and TRBJ2-1, the complete variable domain reads SQTIHQWPATLVQPVGSPLSLECTVEGTSNPNLYWYRQAAGRGLQLLFYSVGIGQISSEVPQNLSASRPQDRQFILSSKKLLLSDSGFYLCAWSQGLAVNEQFFGPGTRLTVL.

The sample holds many counts of this clone. The rearrangement links TRBV9 to TRBJ2-3, with D possibly being TRBD2 (6 bases). Trimming stripped 3 bases from V and 3 bases from J, with 14 bases between. The CDR3 consists of 15 residues. In germline, CDR1 is SGDLS, CDR2 YYNGEE. The CDR3 DNA sequence: TGTGCCAGCAGCGGCCCCTCCGCGGGGACAGATACGCAGTATTTT. Translating gives CASSGPSAGTDTQYF.

The chain uses TRBV6-1 and TRBJ2-7, with no clear D. Germline V gene lookup returns CDR1 MNHNS and CDR2 SASEGT. Deletions cut 0 bases from V and 4 bases from J, with 4 bases between. The length of the CDR3 is 12 residues. The CDR3 nucleotides read TGTGCCAGCAGTGAAGCTCCATACGAGCAGTACTTC. Translating it yields CASSEAPYEQYF.

The chain uses TRBV7-6 and TRBJ2-7; 9 nucleotides match TRBD2. CDR3 size: 15 residues. The V gene's germline CDR1 is SGHVS and CDR2 FNYEAQ. V was pared by 5 bases and J by 3 bases, with 8 bases of the junction left unmatched. CDR3 DNA: TGTGCCAGCAGCCCGACTAGCGGCCTTTTCTACGAGCAGTACTTC. Its translation is CASSPTSGLFYEQYF.

The genes are TRBV30 and TRBJ2-5; D gene ambiguous. CDR1 is GTSNPN, CDR2 SVGIG, per germline (reference sequence). V was trimmed by 0 bases and J by 4 bases, leaving 6 bases between them. The CDR3 sequence is 12 residues long. The CDR3 reads CAWSVWGETQYF. The CDR3 nucleotides are TGTGCCTGGAGTGTGTGGGGAGAGACCCAGTACTTC.

This clone was picked up a small number of times. The rearrangement joins TRBV2 to TRBJ2-7; TRBD2 matches at 8 bases. The V and J ends lost 7 bases and 6 bases, in that order; junction bases with no gene match: 2. The CDR3 has 11 residues. CDR1 and CDR2 from the germline V gene are SNHLY and FYNNEI. CDR3 in amino acids: CASTAGGEQYF. CDR3 sequence (DNA): TGTGCCAGCACCGCGGGGGGCGAGCAGTACTTC. Based on the CDR3 plus reference TRBV2 and TRBJ2-7, the full variable domain is EPEVTQTPSHQVTQMGQEVILRCVPISNHLYFYWYRQILGQKVEFLVSFYNNEISEKSEIFDDQFSVERPDGSNFTLKIRSTKLEDSAMYFCASTAGGEQYFGPGTRLTVT.

The V gene is TRBV28, the J gene TRBJ1-6; D is undetermined. There are 19 residues in the CDR3. From germline, CDR1 is MDHEN and CDR2 SYDVKM. The V end lost 4 bases, the J end lost 1 base, and 20 bases lay between the germline ends. The CDR3: CASSSKEQAVRSYNSPLHF. The DNA for the CDR3 is TGTGCCAGCAGTTCCAAGGAGCAGGCCGTAAGGTCCTATAATTCACCCCTCCACTTT.

This clone appeared once. V is TRBV28 and J is TRBJ1-2; TRBD1 agrees at 7 bases. Germline lookup yields CDR1 MDHEN and CDR2 SYDVKM. V was pared by 6 bases and J by 2 bases, with 9 bases of the junction left unmatched. The CDR3 runs to 15 residues. CDR3 in amino acids: CASSSTGEGNYGYTF. The DNA for the CDR3 is TGTGCCAGCAGCTCTACAGGGGAAGGCAACTATGGCTACACCTTC.

This chain links TRBV25-1 with TRBJ1-2; D is undetermined. CDR1 and CDR2 (germline): MGHDK, SYGVNS. The length of the CDR3 is 13 residues. V gave up 7 bases and J gave up 1 base, with 10 bases separating them. This CDR3 reads CASTSWGNYGYTF. The CDR3 DNA sequence: TGTGCCAGCACATCATGGGGTAACTATGGCTACACCTTC.

This chain connects TRBV7-3 to TRBJ2-1; D remains unclear. V dropped 1 base and J dropped 9 bases, with 10 bases sitting between them. Germline V gene lookup returns CDR1 SGHTA and CDR2 FQGTGA. The CDR3 covers 13 residues. Written as DNA, the CDR3 is TGTGCCAGCAGCTTAATATCGAGAGGTGAGCAGTTCTTC. This translates into CASSLISRGEQFF.